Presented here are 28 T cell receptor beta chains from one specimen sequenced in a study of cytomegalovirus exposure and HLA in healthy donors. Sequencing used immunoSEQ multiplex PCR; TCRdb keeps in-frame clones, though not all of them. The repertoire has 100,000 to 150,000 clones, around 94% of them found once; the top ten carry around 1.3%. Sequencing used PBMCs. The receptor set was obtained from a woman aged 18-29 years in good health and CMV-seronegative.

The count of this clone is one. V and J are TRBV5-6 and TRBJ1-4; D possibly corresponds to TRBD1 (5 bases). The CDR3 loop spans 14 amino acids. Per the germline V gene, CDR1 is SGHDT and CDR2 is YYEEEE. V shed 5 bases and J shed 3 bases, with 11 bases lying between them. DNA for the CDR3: TGTGCCAGCAGGCATGACAGTTCTAATGAAAAACTGTTTTTT. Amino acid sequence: CASRHDSSNEKLFF.

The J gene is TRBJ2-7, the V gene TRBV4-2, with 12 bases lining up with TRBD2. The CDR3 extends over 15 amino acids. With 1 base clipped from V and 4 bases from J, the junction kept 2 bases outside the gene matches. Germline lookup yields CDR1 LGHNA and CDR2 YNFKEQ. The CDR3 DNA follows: TGTGCCAGCAGCCAAGCGACTAGCGGGAGTTACGAGCAGTACTTC. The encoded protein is CASSQATSGSYEQYF.

The CDR3 DNA is TGTGCCAGCAGTTACTCCTACGAGCAGTACTTC. Protein: CASSYSYEQYF. This chain links TRBV2 with TRBJ2-7; D is undetermined. Between the trimmed V and J ends, which lost 5 bases and 0 bases, there was a span of 2 bases. The CDR3 is 11 residues long. CDR1 SNHLY and CDR2 FYNNEI come from the germline V gene.

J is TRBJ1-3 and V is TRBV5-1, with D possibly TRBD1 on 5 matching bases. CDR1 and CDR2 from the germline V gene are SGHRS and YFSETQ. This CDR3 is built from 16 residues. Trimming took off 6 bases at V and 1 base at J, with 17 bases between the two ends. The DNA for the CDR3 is TGCGCCAGCACCTTCGGGGGGTCGGCGTCTGGAAACACCATATATTTT. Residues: CASTFGGSASGNTIYF.

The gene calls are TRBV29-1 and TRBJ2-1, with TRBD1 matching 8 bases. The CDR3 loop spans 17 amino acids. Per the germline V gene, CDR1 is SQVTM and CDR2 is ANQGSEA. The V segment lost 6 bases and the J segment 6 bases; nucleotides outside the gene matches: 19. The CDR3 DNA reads TGCAGCGTCTCAGGACAGGGTTGGTCCCCCGTGGGCAATGAGCAGTTCTTC. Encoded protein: CSVSGQGWSPVGNEQFF.

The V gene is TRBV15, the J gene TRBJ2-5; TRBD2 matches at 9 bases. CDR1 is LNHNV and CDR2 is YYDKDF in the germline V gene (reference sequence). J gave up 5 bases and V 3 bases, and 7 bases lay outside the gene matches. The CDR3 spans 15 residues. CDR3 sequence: CATSSGTSKGETQYF. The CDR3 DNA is TGTGCCACCAGCAGTGGGACTAGCAAAGGGGAGACCCAGTACTTC.

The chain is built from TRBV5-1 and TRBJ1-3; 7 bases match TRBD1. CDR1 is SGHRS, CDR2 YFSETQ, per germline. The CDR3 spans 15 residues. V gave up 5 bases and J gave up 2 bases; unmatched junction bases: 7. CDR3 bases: TGCGCCAGCAGACTAACAGGGGAAGCTGGAAACACCATATATTTT. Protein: CASRLTGEAGNTIYF. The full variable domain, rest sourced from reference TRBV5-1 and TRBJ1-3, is KAGVTQTPRYLIKTRGQQVTLSCSPISGHRSVSWYQQTPGQGLQFLFEYFSETQRNKGNFPGRFSGRQFSNSRSEMNVSTLELGDSALYLCASRLTGEAGNTIYFGEGSWLTVV.

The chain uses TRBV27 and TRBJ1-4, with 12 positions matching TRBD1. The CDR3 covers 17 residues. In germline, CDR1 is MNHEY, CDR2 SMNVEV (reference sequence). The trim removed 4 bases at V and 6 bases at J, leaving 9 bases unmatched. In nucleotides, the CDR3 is TGTGCCAGCAGTTCTCTAGGGGGGACAGGGGGCCATGAAAAACTGTTTTTT. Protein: CASSSLGGTGGHEKLFF. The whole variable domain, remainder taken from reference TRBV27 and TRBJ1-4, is EAQVTQNPRYLITVTGKKLTVTCSQNMNHEYMSWYRQDPGLGLRQIYYSMNVEVTDKGDVPEGYKVSRKEKRNFPLILESPSPNQTSLYFCASSSLGGTGGHEKLFFGSGTQLSVL.

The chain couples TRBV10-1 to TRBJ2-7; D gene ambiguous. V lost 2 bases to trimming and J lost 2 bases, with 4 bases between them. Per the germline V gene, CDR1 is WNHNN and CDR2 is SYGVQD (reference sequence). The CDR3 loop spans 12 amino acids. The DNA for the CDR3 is TGCGCCAGCAGTGAGACTACCTACGAGCAGTACTTC. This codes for CASSETTYEQYF.

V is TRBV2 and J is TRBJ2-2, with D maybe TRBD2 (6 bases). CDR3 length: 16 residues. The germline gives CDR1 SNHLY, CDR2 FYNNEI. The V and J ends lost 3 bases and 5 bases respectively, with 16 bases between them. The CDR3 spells CASSEGSGTGTGELFF. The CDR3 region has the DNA TGTGCCAGCAGTGAGGGCTCCGGGACTGGAACCGGGGAGCTGTTTTTT.

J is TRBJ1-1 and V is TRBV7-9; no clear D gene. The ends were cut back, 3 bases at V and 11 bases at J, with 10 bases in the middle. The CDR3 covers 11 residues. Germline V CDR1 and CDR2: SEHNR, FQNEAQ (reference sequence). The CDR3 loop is CASSFSAGAFF. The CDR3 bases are TGTGCCAGCAGCTTCTCGGCGGGTGCTTTCTTT.

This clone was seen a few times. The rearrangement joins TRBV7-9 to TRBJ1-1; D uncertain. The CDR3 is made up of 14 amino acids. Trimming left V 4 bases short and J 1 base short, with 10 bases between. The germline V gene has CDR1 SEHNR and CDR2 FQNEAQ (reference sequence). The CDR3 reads CASSSFTGNTEAFF. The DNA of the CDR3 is TGTGCCAGCAGCTCTTTTACGGGGAACACTGAAGCTTTCTTT.

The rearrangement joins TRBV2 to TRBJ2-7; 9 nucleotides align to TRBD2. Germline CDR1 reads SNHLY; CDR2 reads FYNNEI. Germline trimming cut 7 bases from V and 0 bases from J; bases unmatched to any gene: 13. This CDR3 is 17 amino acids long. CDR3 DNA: TGTGCCAGCAAGGATGTTGGTAGCGGGGGTAGCTCCTACGAGCAGTACTTC. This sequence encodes CASKDVGSGGSSYEQYF.

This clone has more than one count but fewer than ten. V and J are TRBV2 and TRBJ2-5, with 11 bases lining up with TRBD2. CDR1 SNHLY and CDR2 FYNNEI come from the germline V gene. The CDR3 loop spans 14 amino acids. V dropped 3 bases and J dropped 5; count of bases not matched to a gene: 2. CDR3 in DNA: TGTGCCAGCAGTGATAGGACTAGCGGGGAGACCCAGTACTTC. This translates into CASSDRTSGETQYF.

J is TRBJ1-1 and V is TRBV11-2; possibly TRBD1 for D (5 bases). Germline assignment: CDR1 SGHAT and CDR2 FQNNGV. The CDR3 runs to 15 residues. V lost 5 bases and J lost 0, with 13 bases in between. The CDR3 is CASSPRREMNTEAFF. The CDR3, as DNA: TGTGCCAGCAGCCCGCGCAGGGAAATGAACACTGAAGCTTTCTTT.

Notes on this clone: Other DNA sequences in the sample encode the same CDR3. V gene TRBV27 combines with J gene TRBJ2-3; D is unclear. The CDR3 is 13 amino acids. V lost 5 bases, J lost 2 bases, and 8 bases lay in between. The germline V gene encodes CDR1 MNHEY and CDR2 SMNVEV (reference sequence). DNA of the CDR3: TGTGCCAGCAGTCTTTATATCACAGATACGCAGTATTTT. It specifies CASSLYITDTQYF.

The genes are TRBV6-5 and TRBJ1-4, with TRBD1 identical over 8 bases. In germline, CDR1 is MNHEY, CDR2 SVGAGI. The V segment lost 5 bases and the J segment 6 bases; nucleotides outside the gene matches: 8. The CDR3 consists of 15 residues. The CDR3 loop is CASSGPGGADEKLFF. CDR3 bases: TGTGCCAGCAGTGGTCCAGGGGGCGCGGATGAAAAACTGTTTTTT.

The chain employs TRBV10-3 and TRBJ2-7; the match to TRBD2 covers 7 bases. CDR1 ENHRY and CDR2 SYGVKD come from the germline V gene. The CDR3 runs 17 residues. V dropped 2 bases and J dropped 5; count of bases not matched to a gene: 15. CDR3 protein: CAISEERTRLIQNEQYF. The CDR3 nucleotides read TGTGCCATCAGTGAGGAAAGGACTAGACTGATACAAAACGAGCAGTACTTC.

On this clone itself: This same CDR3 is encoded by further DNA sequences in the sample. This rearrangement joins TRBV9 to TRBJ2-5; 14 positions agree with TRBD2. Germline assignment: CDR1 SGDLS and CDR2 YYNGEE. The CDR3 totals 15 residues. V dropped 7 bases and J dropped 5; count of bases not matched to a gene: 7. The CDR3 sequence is CASSTSGGAGETQYF. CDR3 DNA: TGTGCCAGCTCGACTAGCGGGGGGGCCGGGGAGACCCAGTACTTC.

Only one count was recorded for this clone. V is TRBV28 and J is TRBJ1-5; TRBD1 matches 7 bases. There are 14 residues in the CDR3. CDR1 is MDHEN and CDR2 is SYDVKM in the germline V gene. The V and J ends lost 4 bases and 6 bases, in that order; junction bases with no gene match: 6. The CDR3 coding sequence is TGTGCCAGCAGTTCGTACAGGGGTGTTCAGCCCCAGCATTTT. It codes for CASSSYRGVQPQHF. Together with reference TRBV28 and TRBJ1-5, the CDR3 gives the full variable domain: DVKVTQSSRYLVKRTGEKVFLECVQDMDHENMFWYRQDPGLGLRLIYFSYDVKMKEKGDIPEGYSVSREKKERFSLILESASTNQTSMYLCASSSYRGVQPQHFGDGTRLSIL.

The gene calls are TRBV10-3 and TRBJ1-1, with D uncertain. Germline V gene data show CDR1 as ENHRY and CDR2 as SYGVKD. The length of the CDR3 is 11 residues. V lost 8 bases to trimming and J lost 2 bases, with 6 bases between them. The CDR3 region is CAIAGNTEAFF. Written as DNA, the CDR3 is TGTGCCATCGCGGGAAACACTGAAGCTTTCTTT.

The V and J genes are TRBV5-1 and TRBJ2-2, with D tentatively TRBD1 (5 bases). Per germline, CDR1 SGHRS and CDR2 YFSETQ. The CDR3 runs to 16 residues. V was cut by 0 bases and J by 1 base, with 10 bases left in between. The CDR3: CASSLGYTGNTGELFF. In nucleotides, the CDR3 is TGCGCCAGCAGCTTGGGGTATACAGGGAACACCGGGGAGCTGTTTTTT.

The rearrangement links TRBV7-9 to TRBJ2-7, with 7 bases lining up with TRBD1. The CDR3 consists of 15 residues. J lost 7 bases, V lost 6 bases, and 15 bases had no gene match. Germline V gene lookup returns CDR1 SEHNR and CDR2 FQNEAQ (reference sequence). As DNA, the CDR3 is TGTGCCAGCAGTCTCTCGACAGGGTTGACTTGGGAGCAGTACTTC. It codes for CASSLSTGLTWEQYF.

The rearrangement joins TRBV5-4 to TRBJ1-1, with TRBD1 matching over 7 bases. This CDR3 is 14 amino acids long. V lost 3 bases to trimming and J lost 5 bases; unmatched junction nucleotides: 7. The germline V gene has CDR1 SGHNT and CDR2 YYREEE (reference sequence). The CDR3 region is CASSSRQGETEAFF. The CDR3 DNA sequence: TGTGCCAGCAGCTCAAGACAGGGCGAAACTGAAGCTTTCTTT. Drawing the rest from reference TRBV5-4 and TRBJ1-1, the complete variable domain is ETGVTQSPTHLIKTRGQQVTLRCSSQSGHNTVSWYQQALGQGPQFIFQYYREEENGRGNFPPRFSGLQFPNYSSELNVNALELDDSALYLCASSSRQGETEAFFGQGTRLTVV.

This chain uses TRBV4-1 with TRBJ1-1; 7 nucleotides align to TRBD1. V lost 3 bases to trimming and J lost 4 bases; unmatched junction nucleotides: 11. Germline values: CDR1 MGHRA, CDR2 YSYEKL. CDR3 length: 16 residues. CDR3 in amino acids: CASSQLNPTGFTEAFF. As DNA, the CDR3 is TGCGCCAGCAGCCAGCTGAACCCGACAGGGTTCACTGAAGCTTTCTTT.

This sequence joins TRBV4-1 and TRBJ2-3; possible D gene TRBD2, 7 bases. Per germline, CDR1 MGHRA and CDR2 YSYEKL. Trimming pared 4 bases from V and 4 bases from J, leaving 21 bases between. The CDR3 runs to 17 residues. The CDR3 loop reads CASSRFGGGGVADTQYF. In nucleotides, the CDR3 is TGCGCCAGCAGCCGCTTTGGGGGAGGGGGGGTCGCAGATACGCAGTATTTT.

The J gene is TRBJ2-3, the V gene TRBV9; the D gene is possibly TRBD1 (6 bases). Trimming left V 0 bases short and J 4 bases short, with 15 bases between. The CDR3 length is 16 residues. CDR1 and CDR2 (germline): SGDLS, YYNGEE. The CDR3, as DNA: TGTGCCAGCAGCGTAGCAGGCCAGGGGACGGCAGATACGCAGTATTTT. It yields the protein CASSVAGQGTADTQYF. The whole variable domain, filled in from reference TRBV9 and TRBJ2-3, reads DSGVTQTPKHLITATGQRVTLRCSPRSGDLSVYWYQQSLDQGLQFLIQYYNGEERAKGNILERFSAQQFPDLHSELNLSSLELGDSALYFCASSVAGQGTADTQYFGPGTRLTVL.

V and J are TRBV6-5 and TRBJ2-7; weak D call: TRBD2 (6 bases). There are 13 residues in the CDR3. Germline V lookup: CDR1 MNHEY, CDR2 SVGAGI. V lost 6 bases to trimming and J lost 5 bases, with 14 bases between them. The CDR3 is CASSLEGTHEQYF. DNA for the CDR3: TGTGCCAGCAGCCTGGAGGGGACCCACGAGCAGTACTTC.